This TCR beta chain was recovered during a study of blood T cell repertoires in COVID-19. Study details: The United States, Italy and Spain supplied acute and convalescent COVID-19 samples.

The CDR3 loop spans 16 amino acids. V lost 4 bases and J 0 bases, leaving 13 bases between the germline ends. Germline V gene sequence: CDR1 SNHLY, CDR2 FYNNEI. Clones were sequenced by immunoSEQ multiplex PCR, and TCRdb holds only the in-frame ones, with some missing. Here the sample spans under 55,000 clones, about 87% being singletons. This TCR was recovered from an elderly woman with COVID-19, enrolled during active disease. The chain carries TRBV2 and TRBJ2-1; a possible D gene is TRBD2 (6 bases). Sequencing used peripheral blood. CDR3 residues: CASSGPSALSYNEQFF. The CDR3 DNA reads as TGTGCCAGCAGTGGTCCTAGCGCCCTCTCCTACAATGAGCAGTTCTTC.